This TCR beta chain was recorded in a study of tumor-infiltrating lymphocytes in primary liver carcinoma. Points from the study as a whole: Relative to blood, tumors carried a significantly larger fraction of the repertoire in their top 250 clones (p = 0.039).

With around 500 ng total RNA as template and a constant-region primer, TCR beta cDNA was made. TCR beta libraries came from three nested multiplex PCR rounds using slightly modified ARM-PCR. In TCRdb, the multiplex PCR reads were re-called with MiXCR into one record per CDR3 protein. The sample has fewer than 90,000 distinct CDR3 sequences, approximately 77% seen once; the top ten hold roughly a fifth. Unsorted bulk tissue (about 20-30 mg) underwent RNA and DNA co-extraction. The study enrolled treatment-naive patients with chronic HBV infection. The authors sampled five separate regions per tumor. This clonotype came up a few times. What it binds is unknown. The TCR sequence derives from a man aged 35-49 years with primary liver carcinoma and hepatitis B virus infection. The specimen was liver tumor tissue from sampling region 1. Subset: tumor region T1, superior pole.

In nucleotides, the CDR3 is TGTGCCAGCAGATTATCAAGCGGTCTGGACACCGGGGAGCTGTTTTTT. Its protein product is CASRLSSGLDTGELFF. The chain joins TRBV5-4 to TRBJ2-2, with D tentatively TRBD2 (5 bases). Trimming took 5 bases from V and 3 from J, leaving 17 bases between them. From germline, CDR1 is SGHNT and CDR2 YYREEE (reference sequence). This CDR3 has 16 residues.